The rows below give T cell receptor beta chains drawn from one sample of a study of cytomegalovirus exposure and HLA in healthy donors. Libraries were prepared by immunoSEQ multiplex PCR; TCRdb keeps only in-frame clonotypes and omits some of them. The table shows just over 200,000 clones, with about two thirds occurring only once. The sequenced material came from PBMCs. The receptors originated from a man between 35 and 55 years old in good health and CMV-seropositive. Each CDR3 is given with its conserved first and last residue. A D gene is named only where the DNA matches it firmly. Clone size is shown for a subset of rows, as once, few, many or a class of expanded clone.

size: few; V: TRBV27; D: TRBD1; J: TRBJ2-2; DNA: TGTGCCAGCGCTCGGGACAGGGGGGACACCGGGGAGCTGTTTTTT; CDR3: CASARDRGDTGELFF
size: -; V: TRBV7-2; D: -; J: TRBJ2-6; DNA: TGTGCCAGCAGCTTATTGGCCTCTGGGGCCAACGTCCTGACTTTC; CDR3: CASSLLASGANVLTF
size: -; V: TRBV13; D: -; J: TRBJ1-1; DNA: TGTGCCAGCAGCTCAGACAGAGACACTGAAGCTTTCTTT; CDR3: CASSSDRDTEAFF
size: -; V: TRBV5-8; D: -; J: TRBJ2-7; DNA: TGTGCCAGCAGCTCGGACATTTACGAGCAGTACTTC; CDR3: CASSSDIYEQYF
size: -; V: TRBV5-1; D: -; J: TRBJ2-5; DNA: TGCGCCAGCAGCTTGGATGAGGGAAAGACCCAGTACTTC; CDR3: CASSLDEGKTQYF
size: -; V: TRBV25-1; D: -; J: TRBJ1-2; DNA: TGTGCCAGCAGTGGAGCAGGCCGGGGTAACCATGGCTACACCTTC; CDR3: CASSGAGRGNHGYTF
size: -; V: TRBV19; D: -; J: TRBJ1-1; DNA: TGTGCCAGTAGTACCCAGGGTTGGACTGAAGCTTTCTTT; CDR3: CASSTQGWTEAFF
size: -; V: TRBV4-2; D: TRBD2; J: TRBJ2-1; DNA: TGTGCCAGCAGCCAGGAATCGGGGGGAAACCTCTACAATGAGCAGTTCTTC; CDR3: CASSQESGGNLYNEQFF
size: -; V: TRBV5-6; D: -; J: TRBJ1-1; DNA: TGTGCCAGCAGCTTGGGGGGCGGGGGGTTTAAAGCTTTCTTT; CDR3: CASSLGGGGFKAFF
size: -; V: TRBV7-3; D: -; J: TRBJ2-5; DNA: TGTGCCAGCAGCCCCCGCGGACAGCCTTTGGAGACCCAGTACTTC; CDR3: CASSPRGQPLETQYF
size: -; V: TRBV7-2; D: TRBD1; J: TRBJ1-3; DNA: TGTGCCAGCAGCTTACGCAGGGGGCTGGAGGGAAACACCATATATTTT; CDR3: CASSLRRGLEGNTIYF